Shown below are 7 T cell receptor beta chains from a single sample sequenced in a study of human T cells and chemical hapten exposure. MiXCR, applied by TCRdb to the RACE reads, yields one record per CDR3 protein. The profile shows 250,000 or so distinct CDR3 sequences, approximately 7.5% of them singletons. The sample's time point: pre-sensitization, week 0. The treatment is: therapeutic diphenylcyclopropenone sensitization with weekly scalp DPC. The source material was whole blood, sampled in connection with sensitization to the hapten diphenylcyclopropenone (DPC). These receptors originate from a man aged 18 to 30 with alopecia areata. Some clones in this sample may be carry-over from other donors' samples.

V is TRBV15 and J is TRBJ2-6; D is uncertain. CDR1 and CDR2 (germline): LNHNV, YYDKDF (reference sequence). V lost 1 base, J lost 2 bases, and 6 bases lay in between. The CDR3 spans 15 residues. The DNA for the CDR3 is TGTGCCACCAGCAGAGCCCTTACTGGGGCCAACGTCCTGACTTTC. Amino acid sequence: CATSRALTGANVLTF.

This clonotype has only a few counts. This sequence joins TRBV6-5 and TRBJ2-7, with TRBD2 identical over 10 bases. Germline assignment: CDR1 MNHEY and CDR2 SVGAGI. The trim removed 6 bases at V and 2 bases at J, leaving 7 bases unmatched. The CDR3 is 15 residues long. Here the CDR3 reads CASRPYSGGPYEQYF. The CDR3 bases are TGTGCCAGCAGACCGTATAGCGGGGGGCCCTACGAGCAGTACTTC.

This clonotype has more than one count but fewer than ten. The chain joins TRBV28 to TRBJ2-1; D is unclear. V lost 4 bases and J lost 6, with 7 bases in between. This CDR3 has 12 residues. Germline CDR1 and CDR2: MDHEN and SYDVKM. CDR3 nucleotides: TGTGCCAGCAGTTCGATACGCAATGAGCAGTTCTTC. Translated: CASSSIRNEQFF.

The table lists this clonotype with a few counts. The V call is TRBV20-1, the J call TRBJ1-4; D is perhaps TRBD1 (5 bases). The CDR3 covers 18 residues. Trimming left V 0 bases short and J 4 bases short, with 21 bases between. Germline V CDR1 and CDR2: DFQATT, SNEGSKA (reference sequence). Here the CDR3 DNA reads TGCAGTGCTAGAGATTCGTTTGGGGCGTGGGGGAGTAATGAAAAACTGTTTTTT. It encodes CSARDSFGAWGSNEKLFF.

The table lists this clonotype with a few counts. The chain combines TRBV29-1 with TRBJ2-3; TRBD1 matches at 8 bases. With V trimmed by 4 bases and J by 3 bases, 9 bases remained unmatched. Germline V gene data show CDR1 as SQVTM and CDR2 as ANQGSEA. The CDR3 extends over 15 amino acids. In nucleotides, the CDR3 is TGCAGCGTTGGCAGATCAGGGGGCATAACAGATACGCAGTATTTT. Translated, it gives CSVGRSGGITDTQYF.

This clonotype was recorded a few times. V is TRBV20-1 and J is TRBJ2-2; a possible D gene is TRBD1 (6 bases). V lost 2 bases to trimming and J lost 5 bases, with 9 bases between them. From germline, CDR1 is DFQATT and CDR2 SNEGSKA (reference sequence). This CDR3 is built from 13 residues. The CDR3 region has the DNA TGCAGTGCTAGAACAGGGCGAACCGGGGAGCTGTTTTTT. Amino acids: CSARTGRTGELFF.

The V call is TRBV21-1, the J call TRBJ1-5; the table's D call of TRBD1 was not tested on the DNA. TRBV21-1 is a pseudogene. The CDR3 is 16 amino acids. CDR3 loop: CASSTTGTAPRWPQHF. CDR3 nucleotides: TGTGCCAGCAGCACGACCGGGACCGCGCCAAGGTGGCCCCAGCATTTT.